A selection of T cell receptor beta chains follows, all from one sample in a study of blood T cell repertoires in COVID-19. Profiled with immunoSEQ multiplex PCR; TCRdb holds only in-frame clones, not every one. In the table there are about 67,000 clones, over 80% of which are singletons. Sequenced: peripheral blood. Receptor source: a man aged 45-60 years with active COVID-19. CDR3s include the opening cysteine and the closing phenylalanine or tryptophan. The D gene is left open where the match is weak. Clone size is stated in some rows and not others, as once, few, many or a class when expanded.

clone size: NA; D gene: NA; V gene: TRBV19; J gene: TRBJ2-3; CDR3 length: 13; CDR3 protein: CASRTGGTDTQYF; CDR3 DNA: TGTGCCAGTAGGACGGGGGGCACAGATACGCAGTATTTT
clone size: NA; D gene: NA; V gene: TRBV21-1; J gene: TRBJ2-7; CDR3 length: 16; CDR3 protein: CASSKVQGTGSSEQYF; CDR3 DNA: TGTGCCAGCAGCAAAGTGCAGGGCACGGGCTCTTCAGAGCAGTACTTC
clone size: NA; D gene: NA; V gene: TRBV4-1; J gene: TRBJ2-7; CDR3 length: 16; CDR3 protein: CASSQAPGHPRAEQYF; CDR3 DNA: TGCGCCAGCAGCCAGGCTCCGGGACACCCACGGGCCGAGCAGTACTTC
clone size: NA; D gene: TRBD2; V gene: TRBV3-1/TRBV3-2; J gene: TRBJ2-1; CDR3 length: 18; CDR3 protein: CASSQELAEREGPGEQFF; CDR3 DNA: TGTGCCAGCAGCCAAGAGCTCGCTGAGCGGGAGGGCCCCGGTGAGCAGTTCTTC
clone size: NA; D gene: NA; V gene: TRBV27; J gene: TRBJ2-2; CDR3 length: 14; CDR3 protein: CASSLEGVGGELFF; CDR3 DNA: TGTGCCAGCAGTTTAGAGGGGGTAGGCGGGGAGCTGTTTTTT
clone size: NA; D gene: NA; V gene: TRBV7-2; J gene: TRBJ1-5; CDR3 length: 14; CDR3 protein: CASSEGTFNQPQHF; CDR3 DNA: TGTGCCAGCAGTGAAGGGACATTCAATCAGCCCCAGCATTTT
clone size: NA; D gene: TRBD2; V gene: TRBV19; J gene: TRBJ2-1; CDR3 length: 14; CDR3 protein: CASSWLAGYNEQFF; CDR3 DNA: TGTGCCAGTAGTTGGCTAGCGGGCTACAATGAGCAGTTCTTC
clone size: NA; D gene: NA; V gene: TRBV2; J gene: TRBJ1-5; CDR3 length: 15; CDR3 protein: CASSDLEYSNQPQHF; CDR3 DNA: TGTGCCAGCAGTGATCTAGAATATAGCAATCAGCCCCAGCATTTT
clone size: NA; D gene: TRBD1; V gene: TRBV5-6; J gene: TRBJ1-5; CDR3 length: 16; CDR3 protein: CASSLGGTGKNQPQHF; CDR3 DNA: TGTGCCAGCAGCTTGGGCGGGACAGGAAAGAATCAGCCCCAGCATTTT
clone size: NA; D gene: NA; V gene: TRBV6-5; J gene: TRBJ2-1; CDR3 length: 13; CDR3 protein: CASGTNRDGGQFF; CDR3 DNA: TGTGCCAGCGGAACAAACAGGGATGGGGGGCAGTTCTTC
clone size: NA; D gene: TRBD1; V gene: TRBV7-9; J gene: TRBJ1-2; CDR3 length: 12; CDR3 protein: CASRRDRVGYTF; CDR3 DNA: TGTGCCAGCAGACGCGACAGGGTTGGCTACACCTTC
clone size: NA; D gene: TRBD2; V gene: TRBV29-1; J gene: TRBJ2-7; CDR3 length: 14; CDR3 protein: CSVSGTSGSYEQYF; CDR3 DNA: TGCAGCGTTTCCGGGACTAGCGGCTCCTACGAGCAGTACTTC
clone size: NA; D gene: TRBD2; V gene: TRBV7-2; J gene: TRBJ2-7; CDR3 length: 13; CDR3 protein: CASSSLAGDEQYF; CDR3 DNA: TGTGCCAGCAGCTCACTAGCGGGAGACGAGCAGTACTTC
clone size: NA; D gene: TRBD2; V gene: TRBV19; J gene: TRBJ2-3; CDR3 length: 17; CDR3 protein: CASSRRTSGIGTDTQYF; CDR3 DNA: TGTGCCAGTAGTAGAAGGACTAGCGGGATAGGGACAGATACGCAGTATTTT
clone size: NA; D gene: TRBD2; V gene: TRBV12-3/TRBV12-4; J gene: TRBJ2-7; CDR3 length: 13; CDR3 protein: CASRGAGSYEQYF; CDR3 DNA: TGTGCCAGCAGAGGAGCGGGATCCTACGAGCAGTACTTC
clone size: NA; D gene: NA; V gene: TRBV4-1; J gene: TRBJ2-5; CDR3 length: 15; CDR3 protein: CASRRDSRKSETQYF; CDR3 DNA: TGCGCCAGCCGCCGGGACTCAAGGAAGTCAGAGACCCAGTACTTC
clone size: NA; D gene: NA; V gene: TRBV11-2; J gene: TRBJ1-3; CDR3 length: 14; CDR3 protein: CASSLGTMADTIYF; CDR3 DNA: TGTGCCAGCAGCTTAGGGACAATGGCAGACACCATATATTTT
clone size: NA; D gene: NA; V gene: TRBV6-4; J gene: TRBJ2-7; CDR3 length: 12; CDR3 protein: CASDCGSREQYF; CDR3 DNA: TGTGCCAGCGATTGTGGCTCGAGGGAGCAGTACTTC
clone size: NA; D gene: TRBD1; V gene: TRBV19; J gene: TRBJ1-2; CDR3 length: 15; CDR3 protein: CASKGGGQGFAGYTF; CDR3 DNA: TGTGCCAGCAAAGGAGGGGGACAGGGATTCGCTGGCTACACCTTC
clone size: NA; D gene: TRBD1; V gene: TRBV5-1; J gene: TRBJ2-6; CDR3 length: 16; CDR3 protein: CASQPGQGAGANVLTF; CDR3 DNA: TGCGCCAGCCAACCGGGACAGGGGGCCGGGGCCAACGTCCTGACTTTC
clone size: once; D gene: TRBD2; V gene: TRBV28; J gene: TRBJ2-2; CDR3 length: 17; CDR3 protein: CASGRGGIPPGTGELFF; CDR3 DNA: TGTGCCAGCGGGCGGGGGGGGATACCCCCGGGCACCGGGGAGCTGTTTTTT
clone size: NA; D gene: NA; V gene: TRBV9; J gene: TRBJ2-4; CDR3 length: 13; CDR3 protein: CASSELTGYIQYF; CDR3 DNA: TGTGCCAGCAGCGAGCTAACAGGTTACATTCAGTACTTC
clone size: NA; D gene: NA; V gene: TRBV27; J gene: TRBJ1-5; CDR3 length: 15; CDR3 protein: CASSPTVISNQPQHF; CDR3 DNA: TGTGCCAGCAGCCCGACAGTAATTAGCAATCAGCCCCAGCATTTT
clone size: NA; D gene: NA; V gene: TRBV11-3; J gene: TRBJ2-6; CDR3 length: 16; CDR3 protein: CASSQGESSGANVLTF; CDR3 DNA: TGTGCCAGCAGCCAGGGTGAATCCTCTGGGGCCAACGTCCTGACTTTC
clone size: NA; D gene: TRBD2; V gene: TRBV7-9; J gene: TRBJ2-5; CDR3 length: 14; CDR3 protein: CASRPRTGGETQYF; CDR3 DNA: TGTGCCAGTCGTCCGCGGACGGGAGGTGAGACCCAGTACTTC
clone size: NA; D gene: NA; V gene: TRBV2; J gene: TRBJ2-1; CDR3 length: 16; CDR3 protein: CASRKGHPLRGNEQFF; CDR3 DNA: TGTGCCAGCAGGAAAGGACACCCTTTGAGGGGGAATGAGCAGTTCTTC
clone size: NA; D gene: NA; V gene: TRBV6-1; J gene: TRBJ2-5; CDR3 length: 15; CDR3 protein: CASSEGQGNVETQYF; CDR3 DNA: TGTGCCAGCAGTGAAGGGCAGGGGAACGTAGAGACCCAGTACTTC
clone size: once; D gene: NA; V gene: TRBV5-1; J gene: TRBJ2-1; CDR3 length: 15; CDR3 protein: CASSLVLGDGDEQFF; CDR3 DNA: TGCGCCAGCAGCTTGGTACTGGGAGACGGCGATGAGCAGTTCTTC
clone size: NA; D gene: TRBD1; V gene: TRBV11-2; J gene: TRBJ1-2; CDR3 length: 13; CDR3 protein: CASSFTGGRGYTF; CDR3 DNA: TGTGCCAGCAGCTTTACAGGGGGCCGCGGCTACACCTTC
clone size: few; D gene: TRBD1; V gene: TRBV28; J gene: TRBJ1-2; CDR3 length: 14; CDR3 protein: CASSFPGQAYGYTF; CDR3 DNA: TGTGCCAGCAGTTTCCCCGGACAGGCCTATGGCTACACCTTC
clone size: NA; D gene: TRBD1; V gene: TRBV11-3; J gene: TRBJ1-1; CDR3 length: 15; CDR3 protein: CASSSQGVRNTEAFF; CDR3 DNA: TGTGCCAGCAGCTCCCAGGGGGTTAGGAACACTGAAGCTTTCTTT
clone size: NA; D gene: NA; V gene: TRBV19; J gene: TRBJ2-7; CDR3 length: 14; CDR3 protein: CASSPGTMTDEQYF; CDR3 DNA: TGTGCCAGTAGTCCTGGGACAATGACGGATGAGCAGTACTTC
clone size: NA; D gene: NA; V gene: TRBV28; J gene: TRBJ1-3; CDR3 length: 12; CDR3 protein: CASRGAGNTIYF; CDR3 DNA: TGTGCCAGCAGGGGAGCTGGAAACACCATATATTTT
clone size: NA; D gene: TRBD1; V gene: TRBV10-2; J gene: TRBJ2-7; CDR3 length: 13; CDR3 protein: CASSMGTGYEQYF; CDR3 DNA: TGCGCCAGCAGCATGGGGACAGGGTACGAGCAGTACTTC
clone size: once; D gene: TRBD2; V gene: TRBV7-2; J gene: TRBJ2-7; CDR3 length: 14; CDR3 protein: CASRRTSGSYEQYF; CDR3 DNA: TGTGCCAGCAGAAGGACTAGCGGGAGTTACGAGCAGTACTTC
clone size: NA; D gene: NA; V gene: TRBV7-9; J gene: TRBJ2-1; CDR3 length: 15; CDR3 protein: CASSSPAGIDNEQFF; CDR3 DNA: TGTGCCAGCAGCTCCCCGGCGGGCATTGACAATGAGCAGTTCTTC
clone size: NA; D gene: NA; V gene: TRBV4-3; J gene: TRBJ2-3; CDR3 length: 14; CDR3 protein: CASSQETSTDTQYF; CDR3 DNA: TGCGCCAGCAGCCAAGAAACAAGCACAGATACGCAGTATTTT
clone size: NA; D gene: TRBD2; V gene: TRBV2; J gene: TRBJ2-4; CDR3 length: 15; CDR3 protein: CASGLGTSGNGVQYF; CDR3 DNA: TGTGCCAGCGGATTAGGGACTAGCGGGAACGGGGTTCAGTACTTC
clone size: NA; D gene: TRBD1; V gene: TRBV2; J gene: TRBJ2-2; CDR3 length: 13; CDR3 protein: CASRGTGSGELFF; CDR3 DNA: TGTGCCAGCAGGGGGACAGGGTCCGGGGAGCTGTTTTTT
clone size: NA; D gene: NA; V gene: TRBV18; J gene: TRBJ2-2; CDR3 length: 16; CDR3 protein: CASSVSSRGNTGELFF; CDR3 DNA: TGTGCCAGCTCCGTCTCCTCAAGGGGCAACACCGGGGAGCTGTTTTTT
clone size: NA; D gene: NA; V gene: TRBV28; J gene: TRBJ2-7; CDR3 length: 14; CDR3 protein: CASSFRQGFYEQYF; CDR3 DNA: TGTGCCAGCAGTTTTAGGCAGGGGTTCTACGAGCAGTACTTC
clone size: NA; D gene: TRBD2; V gene: TRBV7-9; J gene: TRBJ2-3; CDR3 length: 17; CDR3 protein: CASSSGTSGSSRDTQYF; CDR3 DNA: TGTGCCAGCAGCTCAGGGACTAGCGGGAGTTCACGCGATACGCAGTATTTT
clone size: NA; D gene: NA; V gene: TRBV5-1; J gene: TRBJ1-1; CDR3 length: 15; CDR3 protein: CASSIGGVVGTEAFF; CDR3 DNA: TGCGCCAGCAGCATAGGGGGGGTCGTCGGCACTGAAGCTTTCTTT
clone size: NA; D gene: TRBD1; V gene: TRBV2; J gene: TRBJ1-2; CDR3 length: 13; CDR3 protein: CASTGGADYGYTF; CDR3 DNA: TGTGCCAGTACAGGGGGCGCCGACTATGGCTACACCTTC
clone size: once; D gene: NA; V gene: TRBV28; J gene: TRBJ2-6; CDR3 length: 16; CDR3 protein: CASTQRVNSGANVLTF; CDR3 DNA: TGTGCCAGCACACAACGGGTGAACTCTGGGGCCAACGTCCTGACTTTC
clone size: NA; D gene: TRBD1; V gene: TRBV15; J gene: TRBJ1-2; CDR3 length: 12; CDR3 protein: CATSSTGPGYTF; CDR3 DNA: TGTGCCACCAGCTCGACAGGGCCGGGCTACACCTTC
clone size: NA; D gene: NA; V gene: TRBV3-1/TRBV3-2; J gene: TRBJ1-1; CDR3 length: 12; CDR3 protein: CASSDPGGEAFF; CDR3 DNA: TGTGCCAGCAGCGACCCCGGGGGTGAAGCTTTCTTT
clone size: NA; D gene: NA; V gene: TRBV11-2; J gene: TRBJ1-6; CDR3 length: 13; CDR3 protein: CASSEGSNSPLHF; CDR3 DNA: TGTGCCAGCAGTGAGGGTAGTAATTCACCCCTCCACTTT
clone size: NA; D gene: NA; V gene: TRBV3-1/TRBV3-2; J gene: TRBJ2-1; CDR3 length: 12; CDR3 protein: CASSRTDNEQFF; CDR3 DNA: TGTGCCAGCAGCCGAACAGACAATGAGCAGTTCTTC
clone size: NA; D gene: NA; V gene: TRBV7-3; J gene: TRBJ1-2; CDR3 length: 13; CDR3 protein: CASSLKGAVGYTF; CDR3 DNA: TGTGCCAGCAGCTTAAAGGGAGCGGTCGGCTACACCTTC
clone size: NA; D gene: NA; V gene: TRBV7-9; J gene: TRBJ2-5; CDR3 length: 14; CDR3 protein: CASSRGLTGETQYF; CDR3 DNA: TGTGCCAGCAGCCGAGGCCTCACCGGGGAGACCCAGTACTTC
clone size: NA; D gene: NA; V gene: TRBV15; J gene: TRBJ1-6; CDR3 length: 16; CDR3 protein: CATSGGGGAYNSPLHF; CDR3 DNA: TGTGCCACCAGCGGAGGAGGAGGGGCGTATAATTCACCCCTCCACTTT
clone size: few; D gene: TRBD1; V gene: TRBV29-1; J gene: TRBJ1-6; CDR3 length: 16; CDR3 protein: CSVRTGGSGNDSPLHF; CDR3 DNA: TGCAGCGTTCGGACAGGGGGCAGCGGTAATGATTCACCCCTCCACTTT
clone size: NA; D gene: TRBD1; V gene: TRBV11-2; J gene: TRBJ2-6; CDR3 length: 16; CDR3 protein: CAKRDSELSGANVLTF; CDR3 DNA: TGTGCCAAAAGGGACAGTGAGCTCTCTGGGGCCAACGTCCTGACTTTC
clone size: NA; D gene: TRBD1; V gene: TRBV5-1; J gene: TRBJ1-1; CDR3 length: 15; CDR3 protein: CASSVKGQANTEAFF; CDR3 DNA: TGCGCCAGCAGCGTAAAAGGACAGGCGAACACTGAAGCTTTCTTT
clone size: NA; D gene: NA; V gene: TRBV3-1/TRBV3-2; J gene: TRBJ1-1; CDR3 length: 11; CDR3 protein: CASRRNTEAFF; CDR3 DNA: TGTGCCAGCAGGCGCAACACTGAAGCTTTCTTT
clone size: NA; D gene: NA; V gene: TRBV10-3; J gene: TRBJ2-1; CDR3 length: 11; CDR3 protein: CAISERNEQFF; CDR3 DNA: TGTGCCATCAGTGAACGGAATGAGCAGTTCTTC